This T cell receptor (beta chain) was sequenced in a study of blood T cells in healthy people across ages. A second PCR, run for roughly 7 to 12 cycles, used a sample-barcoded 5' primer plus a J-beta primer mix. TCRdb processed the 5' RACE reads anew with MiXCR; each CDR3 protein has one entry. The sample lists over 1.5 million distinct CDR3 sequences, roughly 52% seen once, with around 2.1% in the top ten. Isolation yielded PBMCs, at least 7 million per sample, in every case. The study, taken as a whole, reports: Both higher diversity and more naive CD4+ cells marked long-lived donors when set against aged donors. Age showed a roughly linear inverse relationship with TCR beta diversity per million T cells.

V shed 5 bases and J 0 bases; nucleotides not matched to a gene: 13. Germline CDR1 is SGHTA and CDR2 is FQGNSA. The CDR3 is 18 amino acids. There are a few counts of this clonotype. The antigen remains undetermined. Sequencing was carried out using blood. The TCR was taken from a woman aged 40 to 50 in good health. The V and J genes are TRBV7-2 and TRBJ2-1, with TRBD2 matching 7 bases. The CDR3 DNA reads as TGTGCCAGCAGCCCCAGGTTGGGGGGGGGGAGCTCCTACAATGAGCAGTTCTTC. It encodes CASSPRLGGGSSYNEQFF.